This T cell receptor beta chain was captured by sequencing in a study of OX40 agonist ivuxolimab in advanced cancers. Study context: Ivuxolimab, an antibody that agonizes OX40 (CD134), was administered to the patients. Ivuxolimab was administered intravenously to patients at 0.01 to 10 mg/kg every 2 weeks. Dose-escalation subjects each had hepatocellular carcinoma, melanoma, renal cell or head and neck cancer.

Concerning this clone: The antigen is undetermined.

Study-wide findings and caveats: Among the least clonally expanded were partial responders at 0.1-3.0 mg/kg.

The protocol was immunoSEQ multiplex PCR, while the TCRdb copy is restricted to in-frame clones and leaves out a portion. The data show 50,000 to 65,000 clones, about 91% seen once. Unmatched junction bases numbered 6, after V lost 2 bases and J lost 4 bases. CDR3 length equals 15 residues. In germline, CDR1 is MNHEY, CDR2 SMNVEV (reference sequence). The sample was CD4+ or CD8+ T cells sorted from blood, taken in a trial of the OX40 agonist ivuxolimab. The gene calls are TRBV27 and TRBJ2-3, with 7 bases that match TRBD2. The TCR originated in an adult with an advanced solid tumor such as melanoma, head and neck, liver or kidney cancer. The CDR3 sequence is CASSLLAGVADTQYF. The CDR3 DNA is TGTGCCAGCAGTTTACTGGCGGGAGTGGCAGATACGCAGTATTTT.